The 6 T cell receptor beta chains in this list originate from one sample, sequenced in a study of glioma-infiltrating T cells after dendritic cell vaccination. Produced via immunoSEQ multiplex PCR; TCRdb's table is partial and in-frame only. The sample contains roughly 98,000 clones, 85% to 90% of which appear only once. This specimen consisted of blood, obtained before dendritic cell vaccination. The receptors here all came from a human donor with glioblastoma.

The chain recombines TRBV7-9 with TRBJ2-1, with D perhaps TRBD2 (5 bases). The CDR3 totals 11 residues. Trimming pared 7 bases from V and 7 bases from J, leaving 8 bases between. CDR1 SEHNR and CDR2 FQNEAQ come from the germline V gene (reference sequence). CDR3 loop: CASTGSNEQFF. The CDR3 coding sequence is TGTGCCAGCACTGGGAGTAATGAGCAGTTCTTC.

This clone is a singleton in its sample. The rearrangement joins TRBV29-1 to TRBJ1-1; weak D call: TRBD1 (6 bases). V shed 6 bases and J shed 1 base, with 9 bases lying between them. The CDR3 runs 12 residues. CDR1 is SQVTM and CDR2 is ANQGSEA in the germline V gene. The CDR3: CSVSTGNTEAFF. The CDR3 nucleotides are TGCAGCGTCTCGACAGGGAACACTGAAGCTTTCTTT.

The V call is TRBV5-1, the J call TRBJ1-2, with D perhaps matching TRBD1 (5 bases). This CDR3 comprises 12 residues. Trimming stripped 5 bases from V and 4 bases from J, with 9 bases between. Germline V gives CDR1 SGHRS, CDR2 YFSETQ. The CDR3 loop is CASRDTGYGYTF. The CDR3 region has the DNA TGCGCCAGCAGGGACACGGGCTATGGCTACACCTTC.

The chain couples TRBV4-2 to TRBJ2-4, with 7 bases fitting TRBD2. Germline trimming cut 4 bases from V and 0 bases from J; bases unmatched to any gene: 9. Germline CDR1 LGHNA, CDR2 YNFKEQ. The CDR3 runs 17 residues. The CDR3: CASSPGQGGQAKNIQYF. The CDR3 DNA follows: TGTGCCAGCAGCCCGGGGCAGGGAGGGCAAGCCAAAAACATTCAGTACTTC.

This rearrangement joins TRBV4-3 to TRBJ2-5; D is unclear. Germline assignment: CDR1 LGHNA and CDR2 YSLEER. The V gene lost 1 base and the J gene lost 1 base, with 13 bases spanning the gap. The CDR3 has 16 amino acids. The CDR3 spells CASSQGVTTGQETQYF. The CDR3 nucleotides read TGCGCCAGCAGCCAAGGCGTAACTACCGGCCAAGAGACCCAGTACTTC.

This chain connects TRBV7-2 to TRBJ1-6; 7 nucleotides agree with TRBD1. Trimming cost V 1 base and J 9 bases; bases outside gene matches: 9. Germline V lookup: CDR1 SGHTA, CDR2 FQGNSA. The CDR3 loop spans 16 amino acids. In nucleotides, the CDR3 is TGTGCCAGCAGCTTAGGAACGGCGGCAGGGGGTTCACCCCTCCACTTT. It specifies CASSLGTAAGGSPLHF.